The entry below describes one TCR beta chain. Its target antigen remains unknown. No base quality information exists; no much larger clone differs at one position. This sample was included in a study of T cells in Graves' hyperthyroidism and ophthalmopathy (dated by TCRdb to the late 2010s). As for the study more broadly: Peripheral blood samples were taken at the time of initial diagnosis, prior to any treatment. TCR Vbeta CDR3 sequencing of approximately 140 peripheral blood samples (over 40 ophthalmopathy, some 75 hyperthyroidism and some 17 progressor patients) is reported in the paper. Once sampling was done, hyperthyroidism patients were given methimazole at a starting dose of 30 mg daily, whereas ophthalmopathy patients were given high-dose intravenous methylprednisolone. The 85 to 100 discovery patients were divided at random into training and test sets in a 7:3 ratio. Prospective prediction of ophthalmopathy was tested in an independent validation cohort of approximately 19 hyperthyroidism patients and around 16 patients who later progressed to ophthalmopathy. TCR V-J signatures able to tell the groups apart were searched for in a discovery cohort of approximately 95 patients, of whom roughly 42 had Graves' ophthalmopathy and around 57 had stable Graves' hyperthyroidism. Thyroid tissue and blood T-cell repertoires from about six Graves' hyperthyroidism patients were also compared in the study. General conclusions and limits of the study: Sample size was not statistically predetermined, and blinding of investigators to group allocation was not performed. In validation, the model predicted progression to ophthalmopathy a median of about 5.9 months before onset, with 70% to 71% sensitivity and 72.22% specificity. A model built on a 13 V-J signature distinguished ophthalmopathy from stable hyperthyroidism, reaching about 88% sensitivity and about 81% specificity in cross-validation and 80%/75% in testing. Most expanded thyroid clonotypes (frequency above 0.001) were also detected in blood, suggesting blood repertoires may reflect thyroid immune responses.

Moderately to severely active disease, a Clinical Activity Score of at least 3, a NOSPECS grade of at least 4, and a duration under 3 months were present in ophthalmopathy patients. Exclusion was applied to patients with uncontrolled infections, other autoimmune diseases, pregnancy or lactation. Diagnoses were based on clinical symptoms, serum thyroxine and TRAb, thyroid ultrasound and orbital computed tomography. PBMCs were isolated from 7.5 to 10 ml of fresh peripheral blood by Ficoll-Paque density gradient centrifugation. Total RNA was extracted using Trizol reagent, and RNA quality was assessed on an Agilent 2100 Bioanalyzer. Amplification of TCR beta CDR3 regions was carried out from RNA transcripts. For the first round of RT-PCR on the TCR CDR3, the HTBI primer set was used together with the Qiagen OneStep RT-PCR kit. Libraries were constructed in a second round of multiplex PCR, after which size selection and purification were performed. Sequencing of the libraries was done on an Illumina HiSeq2000 using paired-end 100 bp reads. The original pipeline was this. SOAPnuke was used to process the raw data, with reads discarded if the reads contained adapters or uncalled bases, had a mean Phred below 15, or lacked an exact constant-primer or identifier match. COPE v1.2.5 was used to merge the high-quality paired reads, and each unique nucleotide sequence was defined as a clonotype. MiTCR v1.1 was used to align the clonotypes against IMGT TRBV, TRBD and TRBJ reference segments. The analysis included only V-J combinations with a frequency above 0.0001, which together covered more than 98% of the repertoires. A TCS score was defined as the ratio of F50 (clonal expansion) to E x V (chaos), with BLOSUM62-based TCRdist applied between CDR3 peptides within each V-J. Welch's t-statistics and random forest reduced several hundred V-J features to around 14, which were used in a naive Bayes classifier (R e1071). TCRdb handled the public reads itself, with Q25 trimming in fastp and clone calling in MiXCR, and kept productive beta chains. When rows share a CDR3 protein, they turn into one entry using the most common DNA and genes. Here the V and J calls rest on TCRdb's processing, not on the authors' analysis. The sample contains under 600,000 distinct CDR3 sequences, more than 15% of them found a single time. The top ten hold roughly 3.4% of the sample.

The CDR3 contains 15 residues, cysteine and phenylalanine counted. The only DNA kept is the CDR3, 45 bases in frame from the first base. The germline V gene yields SGHNT for CDR1 and YENEEA for CDR2. V loses 2 bases of germline sequence and J loses 7 bases, and the interval between the two ends is 15 bases. The receptor was isolated from a woman in her thirties or forties with Graves' ophthalmopathy. The sample was blood. The chain is assembled from TRBV11-3 and TRBJ2-1; D gene: possibly TRBD2, on 5 matching bases. The nucleotide sequence is TGTGCCAGCAGCTTACACGCGCGGGCCGGTAATGAGCAGTTCTTC. It specifies CASSLHARAGNEQFF.